The 8 T cell receptor beta chains below were found in one sample sequenced in a study of sequential checkpoint blockade in melanoma. Assay used: immunoSEQ multiplex PCR; TCRdb lists only in-frame clones, some missing. Among about 15,000 clones listed, around 77% were seen once. Treatment described: randomized to nivolumab then ipilimumab (arm A) or the reverse (arm B). The specimen was CD8+ T cells sorted from blood (inferred from file names), collected from a patient given nivolumab and ipilimumab in sequence. All receptors come from a human donor with melanoma.

This clone is deemed medium-sized. The chain uses TRBV28 and TRBJ1-3, with D possibly matching TRBD1 (5 bases). Germline CDR1 and CDR2: MDHEN and SYDVKM. Deletions cut 2 bases from V and 1 base from J, with 18 bases between. CDR3 length: 18 amino acids. The CDR3 sequence is CASSLGPAAGRSGNTIYF. The CDR3 nucleotides read TGTGCCAGCAGTTTAGGGCCCGCGGCAGGGCGTTCTGGAAACACCATATATTTT.

V usage is TRBV9 and J usage is TRBJ2-7, with 8 bases aligning to TRBD2. CDR3 length: 14 residues. V was pared by 0 bases and J by 5 bases, with 4 bases of the junction left unmatched. Per the germline V gene, CDR1 is SGDLS and CDR2 is YYNGEE. CDR3 coding DNA: TGTGCCAGCAGCGTAGCGGGACTAGGGAACGAGCAGTACTTC. This encodes CASSVAGLGNEQYF.

The chain recombines TRBV2 with TRBJ2-3; D may be TRBD2 (5 bases). The V end was cut by 3 bases, the J end by 2 bases, with 12 bases between. The CDR3 loop spans 15 amino acids. From germline, CDR1 is SNHLY and CDR2 FYNNEI. The DNA of the CDR3 is TGTGCCAGCAGTGATGGGAGTCCCACCACAGATACGCAGTATTTT. Translating it yields CASSDGSPTTDTQYF.

The gene calls are TRBV6-1 and TRBJ2-1, with a possible D match to TRBD2 (5 bases). The V gene lost 8 bases and the J gene lost 6 bases, with 17 bases spanning the gap. Looked up from germline, CDR1 is MNHNS and CDR2 is SASEGT. The CDR3 covers 14 residues. The CDR3 nucleotides read TGTGCCAGCGGGCCGACTGGCGGGCGCAATGAGCAGTTCTTC. Translation: CASGPTGGRNEQFF.

This chain links TRBV13 with TRBJ1-6, with a tentative D call TRBD1 (5 bases). CDR3 length: 12 residues. V shed 4 bases and J shed 9 bases, with 7 bases lying between them. Germline-derived CDR1 and CDR2 are PRHDT and FYEKMQ (reference sequence). The CDR3 protein is CASSWGGSPLHF. The CDR3 DNA follows: TGTGCCAGCAGCTGGGGCGGTTCACCCCTCCACTTT.

V gene TRBV9 combines with J gene TRBJ2-1, with D possibly being TRBD2 (5 bases). Deletions cut 2 bases from V and 9 bases from J, with 15 bases between. CDR3 length equals 14 residues. Germline CDR1 and CDR2: SGDLS and YYNGEE. DNA of the CDR3: TGTGCCAGCAGCGTGGCCACGCGGGTGGGTGAGCAGTTCTTC. It yields the protein CASSVATRVGEQFF.

The count of this clone is one. The J gene is TRBJ2-7, the V gene TRBV4-1; the match to TRBD2 covers 8 bases. CDR1 and CDR2 (germline): MGHRA, YSYEKL. This CDR3 is 15 amino acids long. J was trimmed by 5 bases and V by 3 bases; bases with no gene match: 9. CDR3 bases: TGCGCCAGCAGCCAGTCAGCGGGGGTATCGAACGAGCAGTACTTC. Its translation: CASSQSAGVSNEQYF.

This clone rates as medium-sized. V usage is TRBV6-1 and J usage is TRBJ2-7; TRBD1 agrees at 7 bases. Germline trimming cut 4 bases from V and 0 bases from J; bases unmatched to any gene: 6. Germline-derived CDR1 and CDR2 are MNHNS and SASEGT. The CDR3 length is 15 residues. The CDR3 here is CASSAKTGSSYEQYF. CDR3 nucleotide sequence: TGTGCCAGCAGTGCAAAGACAGGGAGCTCCTACGAGCAGTACTTC.